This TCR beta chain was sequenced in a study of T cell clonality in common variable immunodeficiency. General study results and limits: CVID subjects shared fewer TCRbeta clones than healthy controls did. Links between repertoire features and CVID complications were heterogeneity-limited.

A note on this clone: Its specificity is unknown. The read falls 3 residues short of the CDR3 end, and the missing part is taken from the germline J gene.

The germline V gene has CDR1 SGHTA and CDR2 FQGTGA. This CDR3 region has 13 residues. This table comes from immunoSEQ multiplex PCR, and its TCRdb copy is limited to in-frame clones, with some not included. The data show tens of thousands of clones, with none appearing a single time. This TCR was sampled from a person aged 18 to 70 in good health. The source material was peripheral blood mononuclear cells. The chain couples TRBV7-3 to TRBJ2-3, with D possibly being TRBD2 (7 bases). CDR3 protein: CASSWGGQETQYF. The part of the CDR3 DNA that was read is TGTGCCAGCAGTTGGGGGGGGCAAGAGACG. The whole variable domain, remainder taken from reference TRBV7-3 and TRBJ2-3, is GAGVSQTPSNKVTEKGKYVELRCDPISGHTALYWYRQSLGQGPEFLIYFQGTGAADDSGLPNDRFFAVRPEGSVSTLKIQRTERGDSAVYLCASSWGGQETQYFGPGTRLTVL.